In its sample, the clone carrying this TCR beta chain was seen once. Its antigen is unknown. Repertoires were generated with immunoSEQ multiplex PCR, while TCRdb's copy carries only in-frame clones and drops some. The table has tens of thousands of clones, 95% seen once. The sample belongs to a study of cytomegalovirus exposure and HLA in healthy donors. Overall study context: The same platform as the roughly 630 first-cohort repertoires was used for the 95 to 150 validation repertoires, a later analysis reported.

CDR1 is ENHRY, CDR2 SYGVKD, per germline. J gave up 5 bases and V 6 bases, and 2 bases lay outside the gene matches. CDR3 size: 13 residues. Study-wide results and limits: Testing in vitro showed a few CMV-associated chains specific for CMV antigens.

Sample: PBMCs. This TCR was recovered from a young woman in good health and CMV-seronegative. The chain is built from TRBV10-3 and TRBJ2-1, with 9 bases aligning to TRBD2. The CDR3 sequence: CAIRAGGDNEQFF. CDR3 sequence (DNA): TGTGCCATCAGGGCGGGGGGGGACAATGAGCAGTTCTTC.